Shown below are 21 T cell receptor beta chains from a single sample sequenced in a study of shared clonotypes between healthy human individuals. Profiling relied on immunoSEQ multiplex PCR, and the TCRdb table lists in-frame clones only, not all of them. The repertoire consists of about a million clones, with about 77% occurring once and the leading ten covering around 1.4%. The specimen sequenced was memory CD4+ T cells sorted from blood. Indicated subset: CD45RA-negative fraction. Receptor source: a man between 18 and 29 years old in good health.

The genes are TRBV11-2 and TRBJ2-3; TRBD1 might be the D (6 bases). The V end lost 5 bases, the J end lost 3 bases, and 12 bases lay between the germline ends. In germline, CDR1 is SGHAT, CDR2 FQNNGV. The CDR3 is 14 amino acids. CDR3 DNA sequence: TGTGCCAGCAGCCCAGGGGTGGCGACAGATACGCAGTATTTT. It yields the protein CASSPGVATDTQYF. The full variable domain, its missing parts supplied by reference TRBV11-2 and TRBJ2-3, is EAGVAQSPRYKIIEKRQSVAFWCNPISGHATLYWYQQILGQGPKLLIQFQNNGVVDDSQLPKDRFSAERLKGVDSTLKIQPAKLEDSAVYLCASSPGVATDTQYFGPGTRLTVL.

The chain uses TRBV28 and TRBJ1-1; TRBD1 agrees at 11 bases. The CDR3 contains 16 residues. The V and J ends lost 2 bases and 1 base, in that order; junction bases with no gene match: 3. From germline, CDR1 is MDHEN and CDR2 SYDVKM. CDR3 in amino acids: CASSLRGTGGNTEAFF. In DNA form, the CDR3 reads TGTGCCAGCAGTTTACGGGGGACAGGGGGGAACACTGAAGCTTTCTTT.

The gene calls are TRBV5-4 and TRBJ2-5; 11 bases map to TRBD2. Per the germline V gene, CDR1 is SGHNT and CDR2 is YYREEE (reference sequence). Trimming removed 0 bases from V and 3 bases from J; junction bases left unmatched: 1. The CDR3 sequence is 15 residues long. The CDR3 sequence is CASSLAGLAEETQYF. CDR3 nucleotides: TGTGCCAGCAGCTTGGCGGGACTAGCGGAAGAGACCCAGTACTTC. The entire variable domain, with the rest obtained from reference TRBV5-4 and TRBJ2-5, is as follows: ETGVTQSPTHLIKTRGQQVTLRCSSQSGHNTVSWYQQALGQGPQFIFQYYREEENGRGNFPPRFSGLQFPNYSSELNVNALELDDSALYLCASSLAGLAEETQYFGPGTRLLVL.

V and J are TRBV5-1 and TRBJ2-5; 7 bases fit TRBD1. V was pared by 5 bases and J by 4 bases, with 8 bases of the junction left unmatched. This CDR3 contains 14 residues. Looked up from germline, CDR1 is SGHRS and CDR2 is YFSETQ. Written as DNA, the CDR3 is TGCGCCAGCAGGCTGACAGGGACGGTAGAGACCCAGTACTTC. This sequence encodes CASRLTGTVETQYF.

The chain uses TRBV11-2 and TRBJ1-6; 8 bases map to TRBD1. This CDR3 contains 15 residues. Germline assignment: CDR1 SGHAT and CDR2 FQNNGV. V shed 5 bases, J shed 5 bases, and the junction held 5 bases outside the gene matches. In nucleotides, the CDR3 is TGTGCCAGCAGCACTCGGACAGGGAATAATTCACCCCTCCACTTT. It yields the protein CASSTRTGNNSPLHF.

The chain links TRBV19 to TRBJ1-2; D unclear. The CDR3 sequence is 15 residues long. Germline V gene sequence: CDR1 LNHDA, CDR2 SQIVND (reference sequence). V was pared by 4 bases and J by 6 bases, with 18 bases between. The CDR3 DNA reads TGTGCCAGTAGTAACGAGTTAACCCTACGCCATGGCTACACCTTC. It translates to CASSNELTLRHGYTF.

This clone was seen more than once but under ten times. The chain uses TRBV6-6 and TRBJ2-7; TRBD1 agrees at 7 bases. The V gene end was trimmed by 5 bases and the J gene end by 2 bases; junction bases not matched to a gene: 6. The CDR3 extends over 14 amino acids. Germline V gene data show CDR1 as MNHNY and CDR2 as SVGAGI (reference sequence). The CDR3 reads CASSDGTATYEQYF. The CDR3, as DNA: TGTGCCAGCAGTGACGGGACAGCCACCTACGAGCAGTACTTC.

The chain recombines TRBV27 with TRBJ1-5, with D perhaps matching TRBD1 (5 bases). The CDR3 sequence is 14 residues long. The V end was cut by 4 bases, the J end by 6 bases, with 13 bases between. Germline assignment: CDR1 MNHEY and CDR2 SMNVEV (reference sequence). The CDR3 nucleotides are TGTGCCAGCAGTTCCCAAAAAGGGGCTCAGCCCCAGCATTTT. Protein sequence: CASSSQKGAQPQHF.

This clone has only a few counts. The rearrangement uses TRBV19 and TRBJ1-5; D not certain. Trimming pared 8 bases from V and 2 bases from J, leaving 7 bases between. Germline V CDR1 and CDR2: LNHDA, SQIVND (reference sequence). This CDR3 has 12 residues. The CDR3 DNA is TGTGCCAGTGGTACCGGCAATCAGCCCCAGCATTTT. The encoded protein is CASGTGNQPQHF.

The V gene is TRBV5-1, the J gene TRBJ1-1, with D possibly TRBD1 on 6 matching bases. The ends were cut back, 1 base at V and 2 bases at J, with 15 bases in the middle. The CDR3 extends over 16 amino acids. CDR1 SGHRS and CDR2 YFSETQ come from the germline V gene. Here the CDR3 DNA reads TGCGCCAGCAGCTTGAGGGGGGCCGGGGGAAACACTGAAGCTTTCTTT. Its translation: CASSLRGAGGNTEAFF.

The V call is TRBV10-3, the J call TRBJ2-5; D could derive from TRBD1 or TRBD2 (5 bases each). In germline, CDR1 is ENHRY, CDR2 SYGVKD. CDR3 length: 15 amino acids. Deletions cut 6 bases from V and 5 bases from J, with 19 bases between. CDR3 DNA sequence: TGTGCCATCAGGTCAACGGGGCGGATAGGCGAGACCCAGTACTTC. The encoded protein is CAIRSTGRIGETQYF.

This chain connects TRBV18 to TRBJ1-2; D is uncertain. The length of the CDR3 is 14 residues. V was cut by 5 bases and J by 1 base, with 11 bases left in between. Germline-derived CDR1 and CDR2 are KGHSH and LQKENI. CDR3 loop: CASSSREFNYGYTF. CDR3 coding DNA: TGTGCCAGCTCATCAAGGGAATTTAACTATGGCTACACCTTC.

The chain carries TRBV4-2 and TRBJ2-7; 11 bases are shared with TRBD2. CDR1 is LGHNA and CDR2 is YNFKEQ in the germline V gene. The ends lost 1 base at V and 6 bases at J; junction bases unmatched: 5. CDR3 size: 15 residues. CDR3: CASSQGLAGFSEQYF. CDR3 nucleotide sequence: TGTGCCAGCAGCCAAGGACTAGCGGGGTTCTCCGAGCAGTACTTC.

This clone was detected once. CDR3 nucleotide sequence: TGTGCCAGCAGGAGGGGGGATGGCTACACCTTC. It specifies CASRRGDGYTF. The chain recombines TRBV6-5 with TRBJ1-2; perhaps TRBD1 as D (6 bases). Trimming took off 6 bases at V and 6 bases at J, with 8 bases between the two ends. Germline CDR1 reads MNHEY; CDR2 reads SVGAGI. CDR3 length: 11 amino acids.

V gene TRBV6-5 combines with J gene TRBJ1-6; 9 nucleotides agree with TRBD1. V lost 6 bases and J lost 7; bases outside the gene matches: 4. The CDR3 sequence is 14 residues long. Germline V gene data show CDR1 as MNHEY and CDR2 as SVGAGI. For the CDR3, the DNA is TGTGCCAGCAGGGTGGGACAGGGAAATTCACCCCTCCACTTT. This encodes CASRVGQGNSPLHF.

CDR3 bases: TGTGCCAGCAGCTTACACCGGGACAGGGATATGAACACTGAAGCTTTCTTT. Its protein product is CASSLHRDRDMNTEAFF. The rearrangement joins TRBV11-2 to TRBJ1-1; TRBD1 matches at 9 bases. V shed 2 bases and J 0 bases; nucleotides not matched to a gene: 7. Looked up from germline, CDR1 is SGHAT and CDR2 is FQNNGV. The CDR3 length is 17 residues. The full variable domain, rest sourced from reference TRBV11-2 and TRBJ1-1, is EAGVAQSPRYKIIEKRQSVAFWCNPISGHATLYWYQQILGQGPKLLIQFQNNGVVDDSQLPKDRFSAERLKGVDSTLKIQPAKLEDSAVYLCASSLHRDRDMNTEAFFGQGTRLTVV.

The V gene is TRBV11-2, the J gene TRBJ2-5; D not resolved. The J call is doubtful: the DNA matches TRBJ2-7 better. Germline V gene sequence: CDR1 SGHAT, CDR2 FQNNGV. The CDR3 totals 12 residues. As DNA, the CDR3 is TGTGCCAGCAGCTTAGATCTTGGCGAGCAGTACTTC. It encodes CASSLDLGEQYF.

The gene calls are TRBV6-1 and TRBJ1-6, with unresolved D. Germline V gives CDR1 MNHNS, CDR2 SASEGT. The CDR3 runs to 14 residues. Between the trimmed V and J ends, which lost 9 bases and 2 bases, there was a span of 11 bases. The CDR3 here is CASQKGPYNSPLHF. CDR3 in DNA: TGTGCCAGTCAAAAAGGCCCCTATAATTCACCCCTCCACTTT.

This clone was observed many times. The CDR3 protein is CASSIWTGSKYEQYF. CDR3 bases: TGCGCCAGCAGCATATGGACAGGCTCAAAGTACGAGCAGTACTTC. The chain has TRBV5-1 and TRBJ2-7; 7 bases map to TRBD1. This CDR3 spans 15 amino acids. V lost 4 bases, J lost 4 bases, and 11 bases stayed unmatched. The V gene's germline CDR1 is SGHRS and CDR2 YFSETQ. Using reference TRBV5-1 and TRBJ2-7 for the parts outside the CDR3, the full variable domain is KAGVTQTPRYLIKTRGQQVTLSCSPISGHRSVSWYQQTPGQGLQFLFEYFSETQRNKGNFPGRFSGRQFSNSRSEMNVSTLELGDSALYLCASSIWTGSKYEQYFGPGTRLTVT.

This sequence joins TRBV9 and TRBJ2-2, with 10 positions matching TRBD2. Per the germline V gene, CDR1 is SGDLS and CDR2 is YYNGEE. V was clipped by 2 bases and J by 6 bases; unmatched bases: 7. This CDR3 region has 16 residues. In nucleotides, the CDR3 is TGTGCCAGCAGCGTCGGTCTAGCGGGAGTGGCCGGGGAGCTGTTTTTT. This translates into CASSVGLAGVAGELFF.

The rearrangement joins TRBV6-1 to TRBJ2-3, with D unresolved. CDR3 length: 17 residues. Germline values: CDR1 MNHNS, CDR2 SASEGT. The germline V and J ends were trimmed by 0 bases and 2 bases, with 15 bases remaining between them. The CDR3 loop is CASSEATPLIFTDTQYF. Written as DNA, the CDR3 is TGTGCCAGCAGTGAAGCTACACCTTTAATTTTCACAGATACGCAGTATTTT.